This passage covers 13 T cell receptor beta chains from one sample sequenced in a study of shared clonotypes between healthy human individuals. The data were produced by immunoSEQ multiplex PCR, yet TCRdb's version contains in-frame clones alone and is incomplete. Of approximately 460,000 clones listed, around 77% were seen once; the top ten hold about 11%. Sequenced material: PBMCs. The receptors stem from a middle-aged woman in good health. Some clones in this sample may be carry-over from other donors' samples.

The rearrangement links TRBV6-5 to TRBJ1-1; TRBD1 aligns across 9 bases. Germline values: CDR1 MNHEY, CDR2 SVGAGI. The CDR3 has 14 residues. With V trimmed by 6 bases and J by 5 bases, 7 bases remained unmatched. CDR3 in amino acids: CASRKQGARTEAFF. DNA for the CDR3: TGTGCCAGCAGGAAACAGGGGGCGAGGACTGAAGCTTTCTTT.

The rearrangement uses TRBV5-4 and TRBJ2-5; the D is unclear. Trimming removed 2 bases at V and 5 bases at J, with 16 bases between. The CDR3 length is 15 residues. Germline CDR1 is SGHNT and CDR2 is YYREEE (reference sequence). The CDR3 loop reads CASSFSHGQSETQYF. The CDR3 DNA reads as TGTGCCAGCAGCTTTTCCCACGGCCAAAGCGAGACCCAGTACTTC.

This chain's CDR3 is CASSLDLGDTQYF. CDR3 bases: TGTGCCAGCAGCTTGGACTTGGGGGATACGCAGTATTTT. This rearrangement joins TRBV11-1 to TRBJ2-3; a possible D gene is TRBD2 (5 bases). Germline CDR1 and CDR2: SGHAT and FQDESV (reference sequence). The V end lost 3 bases, the J end lost 6 bases, and 10 bases lay between the germline ends. The CDR3 runs 13 residues.

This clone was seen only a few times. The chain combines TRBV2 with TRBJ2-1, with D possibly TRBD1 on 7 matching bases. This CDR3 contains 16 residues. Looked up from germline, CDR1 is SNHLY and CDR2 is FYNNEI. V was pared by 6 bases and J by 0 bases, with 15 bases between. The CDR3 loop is CASRPGGLSSYNEQFF. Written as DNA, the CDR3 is TGTGCCAGCAGACCAGGGGGGCTGAGCTCCTACAATGAGCAGTTCTTC.

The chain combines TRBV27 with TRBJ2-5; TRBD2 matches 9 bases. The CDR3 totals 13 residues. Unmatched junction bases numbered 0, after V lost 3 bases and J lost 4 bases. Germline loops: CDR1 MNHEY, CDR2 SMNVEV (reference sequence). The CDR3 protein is CASSFSGRETQYF. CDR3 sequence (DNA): TGTGCCAGCAGTTTTAGCGGGAGAGAGACCCAGTACTTC.

The DNA for the CDR3 is TGTGCCGCGGACCAGGAGTCCCGGGACACAGATTCGGATCTCAATGAGCAGTTCTTC. Protein product: CAADQESRDTDSDLNEQFF. J is TRBJ2-1 and V is TRBV21-1; the table calls TRBD1, which could not be checked here. TRBV21-1 is a pseudogene segment. This CDR3 has 19 residues.

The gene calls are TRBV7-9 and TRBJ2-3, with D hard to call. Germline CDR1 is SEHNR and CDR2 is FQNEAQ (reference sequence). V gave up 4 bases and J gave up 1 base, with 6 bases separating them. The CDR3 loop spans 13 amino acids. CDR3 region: CASSYGGTDTQYF. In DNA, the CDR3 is TGTGCCAGCAGCTATGGGGGCACAGATACGCAGTATTTT.

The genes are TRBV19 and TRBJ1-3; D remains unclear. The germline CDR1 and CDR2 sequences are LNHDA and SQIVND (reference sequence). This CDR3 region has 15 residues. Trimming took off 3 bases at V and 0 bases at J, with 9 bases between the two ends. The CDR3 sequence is CASSMASVSGNTIYF. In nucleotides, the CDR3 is TGTGCCAGTAGTATGGCCTCAGTCTCTGGAAACACCATATATTTT.

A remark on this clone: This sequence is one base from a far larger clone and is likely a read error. CDR3 protein: CASSAERGNQSQHF. The CDR3 nucleotides are TGTGCCAGCAGTGCAGAGAGGGGGAATCAGTCCCAGCATTTT. The chain couples TRBV6-1 to TRBJ1-5; the D gene is possibly TRBD1 (6 bases). Germline V CDR1 and CDR2: MNHNS, SASEGT. The CDR3 runs 14 residues.

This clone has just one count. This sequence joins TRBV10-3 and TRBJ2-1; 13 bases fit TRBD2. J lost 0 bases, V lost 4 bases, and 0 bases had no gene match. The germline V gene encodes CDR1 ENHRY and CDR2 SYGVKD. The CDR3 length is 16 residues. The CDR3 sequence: CAISGTSGSSYNEQFF. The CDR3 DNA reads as TGTGCCATCAGTGGGACTAGCGGGAGCTCCTACAATGAGCAGTTCTTC.

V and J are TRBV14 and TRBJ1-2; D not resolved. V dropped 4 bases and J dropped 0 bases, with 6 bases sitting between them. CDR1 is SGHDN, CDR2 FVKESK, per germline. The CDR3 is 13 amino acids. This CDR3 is CASSPTSNYGYTF. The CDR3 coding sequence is TGTGCCAGCAGCCCGACATCTAACTATGGCTACACCTTC. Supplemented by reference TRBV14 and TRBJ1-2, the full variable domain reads EAGVTQFPSHSVIEKGQTVTLRCDPISGHDNLYWYRRVMGKEIKFLLHFVKESKQDESGMPNNRFLAERTGGTYSTLKVQPAELEDSGVYFCASSPTSNYGYTFGSGTRLTVV.

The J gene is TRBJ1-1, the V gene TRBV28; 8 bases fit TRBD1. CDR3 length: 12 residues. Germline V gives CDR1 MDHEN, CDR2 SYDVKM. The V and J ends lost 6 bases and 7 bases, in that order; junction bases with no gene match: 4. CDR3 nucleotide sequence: TGTGCCAGCAGACCAGGGGGCCTTGAAGCTTTCTTT. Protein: CASRPGGLEAFF.

DNA of the CDR3: TGCAGCGGGCAAACTGGCAGGGGGGACTACGAGCAGTACTTC. Translation: CSGQTGRGDYEQYF. The chain couples TRBV29-1 to TRBJ2-7; weak D call: TRBD1 (7 bases). The ends were cut back, 7 bases at V and 3 bases at J, with 19 bases in the middle. The CDR3 loop spans 14 amino acids. The germline V gene has CDR1 SQVTM and CDR2 ANQGSEA.